This entry lists 8 T cell receptor beta chains sequenced from one sample in a study of cytomegalovirus exposure and HLA in healthy donors. Primers included in the PCR were 60 Vbeta and 13 Jbeta primers. The method was immunoSEQ multiplex PCR; TCRdb's version includes in-frame clones alone and lacks a portion of them. The sample lists 100,000 to 120,000 clones, about 80% occurring once. Sample: PBMCs. These receptors were taken from a woman aged 55 to 70 in good health and CMV-seropositive.

Only a few counts were recorded for this clone. The CDR3 protein is CASSLRGQGLGEQFF. In nucleotides, the CDR3 is TGTGCCAGCAGCTTAAGGGGACAGGGATTGGGTGAGCAGTTCTTC. The chain recombines TRBV11-2 with TRBJ2-1; 9 bases are shared with TRBD1. This CDR3 is 15 amino acids long. CDR1 is SGHAT and CDR2 is FQNNGV in the germline V gene. The ends lost 2 bases at V and 9 bases at J; junction bases unmatched: 8.

The chain is built from TRBV7-3 and TRBJ2-1, with a weak D call TRBD1 (5 bases). This CDR3 comprises 14 residues. Trimming shortened V by 1 base and J by 8 bases, and 12 bases separated the two germline ends. The germline gives CDR1 SGHTA, CDR2 FQGTGA. The DNA of the CDR3 is TGTGCCAGCAGCTTAATGCAGGGTTCCTATGAGCAGTTCTTC. Amino acid sequence: CASSLMQGSYEQFF.

This clone was observed a few times. The chain links TRBV7-7 to TRBJ2-2, with 9 nucleotides matching TRBD2. The CDR3 covers 20 residues. V lost 8 bases, J lost 0 bases, and 19 bases stayed unmatched. CDR1 is SSHAT, CDR2 FNYEAQ, per germline (reference sequence). As DNA, the CDR3 is TGTGCCAGCCCCCTGCCCTCTGGGCTAGCGGGATACACGAACACCGGGGAGCTGTTTTTT. It is translated as CASPLPSGLAGYTNTGELFF.

This chain connects TRBV29-1 to TRBJ2-7, with TRBD1 matching over 7 bases. V lost 6 bases and J lost 2; bases outside the gene matches: 13. The CDR3 length is 15 residues. Germline-derived CDR1 and CDR2 are SQVTM and ANQGSEA. The CDR3 loop reads CSVENPRGQTYEQYF. The DNA of the CDR3 is TGCAGCGTCGAAAATCCTCGGGGACAGACCTACGAGCAGTACTTC.

This chain uses TRBV5-1 with TRBJ2-3; 7 bases line up with TRBD2. The CDR3 contains 13 residues. V lost 4 bases and J lost 4; bases outside the gene matches: 3. Germline CDR1 SGHRS, CDR2 YFSETQ. In nucleotides, the CDR3 is TGCGCCAGCAGCCCAGGACTAGCAGATACGCAGTATTTT. This gives the protein CASSPGLADTQYF.

The gene calls are TRBV15 and TRBJ1-5; no reliable D call. V shed 2 bases and J shed 0 bases, with 14 bases lying between them. CDR1 LNHNV and CDR2 YYDKDF come from the germline V gene (reference sequence). The CDR3 consists of 17 residues. The CDR3 DNA sequence: TGTGCCACCAGCAGAACCGAGGGAAGGACTAGCAATCAGCCCCAGCATTTT. Encoded protein: CATSRTEGRTSNQPQHF.

The chain links TRBV5-6 to TRBJ2-4; D unclear. The CDR3 extends over 14 amino acids. Per the germline V gene, CDR1 is SGHDT and CDR2 is YYEEEE. Trimming removed 0 bases at V and 6 bases at J, with 10 bases between. The CDR3: CASSLGETINIQYF. For the CDR3, the DNA is TGTGCCAGCAGCTTGGGCGAAACTATAAACATTCAGTACTTC.

This clone was counted a single time. This chain joins TRBV11-1 and TRBJ1-1, with a weak D call TRBD1 (5 bases). Per the germline V gene, CDR1 is SGHAT and CDR2 is FQDESV (reference sequence). V dropped 5 bases and J dropped 7 bases, with 20 bases sitting between them. This CDR3 has 15 residues. This CDR3 reads CASSPGRLARGEAFF. The CDR3, as DNA: TGTGCCAGCAGCCCTGGGCGGTTGGCAAGGGGTGAAGCTTTCTTT.